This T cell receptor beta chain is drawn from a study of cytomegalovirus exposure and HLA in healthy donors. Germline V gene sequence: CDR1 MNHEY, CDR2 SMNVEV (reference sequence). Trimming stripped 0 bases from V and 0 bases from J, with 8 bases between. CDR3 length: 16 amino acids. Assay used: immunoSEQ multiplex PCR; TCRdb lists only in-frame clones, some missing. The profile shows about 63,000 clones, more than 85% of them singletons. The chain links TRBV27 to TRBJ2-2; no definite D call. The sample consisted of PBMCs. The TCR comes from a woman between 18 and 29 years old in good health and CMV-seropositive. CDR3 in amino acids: CASSLSVRSNTGELFF. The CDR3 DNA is TGTGCCAGCAGTTTATCAGTTAGATCGAACACCGGGGAGCTGTTTTTT.